This note documents a single TCR beta chain sequence. The specificity of this receptor is unknown. No base quality values were provided; no much bigger clone lies one nucleotide off. Sequencer: Illumina NovaSeq 6000. cDNA libraries for TCRalpha and TCRbeta were prepared by 5'RACE using constant-segment primers, with sample barcodes and unique molecular identifiers added. RNA was extracted from every sample with Trizol reagent. The libraries were amplified in two PCR steps, and the second step added a second sample barcode and Illumina TruSeq adapters. The libraries were sequenced on an Illumina NovaSeq using 2 x 150 bp paired-end reads. Turning to the authors' computational methods: Reads were demultiplexed and collapsed into UMI-guided consensus sequences with migec v1.2.7. Using mixcr v2.1.11, UMI consensuses were aligned to TRA and TRB V and J templates and then assembled into clonotypes. A clonotype was counted as expanded or contracted only when both edgeR and NoisET called the clonotype significant, with the noise models trained on biological replicates. For edgeR calls, the cutoffs were a false discovery rate-adjusted p below 0.01 and a log2 fold-change threshold of 1. As an exploratory analysis of dynamics, max-normalized trajectories of the 1000 most abundant clonotypes were examined with PCA combined with hierarchical clustering. The CD4 or CD8 phenotype of responding clones was assigned using the separately sequenced CD4+ and CD8+ repertoires. In-frame beta chains were kept once TCRdb had trimmed the public reads at Q25 with fastp and called clones with MiXCR. Rows with a matching CDR3 protein are joined into one entry that keeps the most common DNA and genes. The V and J calls follow TCRdb's processing rather than the paper's. Across this sample there are hundreds of thousands of distinct CDR3 sequences, with around a quarter seen only once. The ten largest account for approximately 14% of the sample.

PBMCs were isolated by Ficoll-Paque density gradient centrifugation. From its cysteine to its phenylalanine, the CDR3 spans 11 amino acids. Of all the DNA, just the CDR3 is kept, 33 bases in frame from base 1. Sequences LGHDT (CDR1) and YNNKEL (CDR2) are obtained from the germline V gene (reference sequence). The junction carries 9 bases between V and J, which are trimmed by 5 bases and 10 bases respectively. This record comes from a study of T-cell memory formation after mild COVID-19 listed by TCRdb under 2021. With regard to the full study: TCR sequence clusters from the two donors were largely donor specific. T-cell clones expanding and contracting after mild COVID-19 in two donors were tracked by longitudinal TCRalpha and TCRbeta repertoire sequencing. Two young, previously healthy adult volunteers, one female and one male, were included in the cohort.

Broader findings and caveats from the paper: Clones contracting from day 15 to 85 had balanced CD4/CD8 phenotypes, while a second wave expanding from day 15 to 37 was biased towards CD4+. The second-wave clones that peaked on day 37 were not confirmed to be SARS-CoV-2 specific. Contracting CD4+ clones turned up mainly in the CM and EM memory subsets, whereas EMRA was where CD8+ clones were enriched. Some responding clones were detected in pre-infection memory, which suggested that pre-existing cross-reactive memory T cells had joined the SARS-CoV-2 response. The study included only a couple of mild cases, and larger cohorts that include severe cases with pre-infection samples were judged to be necessary.

The chain is assembled from TRBV3-1 and TRBJ2-1; no D gene call is confident. Material: PBMCs or a T cell subset sorted from them (not recorded which). This receptor was obtained from an adult woman who had mild COVID-19 (a few samples of this study predate the infection). The sample titles of this study are shuffled in the database, so cell type and time point are left out; the donor was told from shared clones. The sequenced DNA: TGTGCCAGCAGCAGGTCCGGGGAGCAGTTCTTC. This is translated as CASSRSGEQFF.